Following are 15 T cell receptor beta chains from one sample sequenced in a study of response to subunit inactivated influenza vaccine. TCRdb passed the RT-PCR reads through MiXCR, listing each CDR3 protein once. The sample records over 150,000 distinct CDR3 sequences, approximately 15% being singletons. The input for sequencing was CD8+ T cells sorted from PBMCs, taken 5 to 6 days after vaccination. The receptors shown here come from a man between 50 and 59 years old who received an inactivated influenza vaccine.

This clonotype has just a few counts. The chain has TRBV5-5 and TRBJ2-5, with a possible D match to TRBD2 (6 bases). Germline CDR1 SGHKS, CDR2 YYEKEE (reference sequence). This CDR3 has 15 residues. V was shortened by 3 bases and J by 0 bases, with 12 bases between the two germline ends. DNA of the CDR3: TGTGCCAGCAGCTCCCCGTCGGGGGACCAAGAGACCCAGTACTTC. It encodes CASSSPSGDQETQYF.

This clonotype was counted between two and nine times. The rearrangement joins TRBV7-9 to TRBJ2-7; D call uncertain. Trimming removed 1 base from V and 0 bases from J, with 13 bases in between. This CDR3 spans 16 amino acids. CDR1 and CDR2 from the germline V gene are SEHNR and FQNEAQ (reference sequence). This chain's CDR3 is CASSLGTGYISYEQYF. DNA for the CDR3: TGTGCCAGCAGCTTAGGTACCGGATACATCTCCTACGAGCAGTACTTC. Together with reference TRBV7-9 and TRBJ2-7, the CDR3 gives the full variable domain: DTGVSQNPRHKITKRGQNVTFRCDPISEHNRLYWYRQTLGQGPEFLTYFQNEAQLEKSRLLSDRFSAERPKGSFSTLEIQRTEQGDSAMYLCASSLGTGYISYEQYFGPGTRLTVT.

This clonotype has more than one count but fewer than ten. This chain joins TRBV27 and TRBJ1-3; D perhaps matches TRBD1 (6 bases). The CDR3 has 14 residues. Trimming shortened V by 3 bases and J by 3 bases, and 9 bases separated the two germline ends. CDR1 is MNHEY and CDR2 is SMNVEV in the germline V gene (reference sequence). The CDR3 nucleotides are TGTGCCAGCAGTTTGTCAGGGGTTGGAAACACCATATATTTT. This gives the protein CASSLSGVGNTIYF.

Ten or more counts support this clonotype. The J gene is TRBJ2-1, the V gene TRBV12-3 or TRBV12-4; tentative D call: TRBD2 (7 bases). The V end lost 8 bases, the J end lost 8 bases, and 13 bases lay between the germline ends. The CDR3 consists of 12 residues. Here the CDR3 reads CASLGGRDEQFF. As DNA, the CDR3 is TGTGCCAGCTTAGGGGGGAGGGATGAGCAGTTCTTC.

This clonotype was seen a few times. In nucleotides, the CDR3 is TGTGCCAGCAGTCGGGGGAGCGGGAGGGCGGGGAATGAGCAGTTCTTC. Protein sequence: CASSRGSGRAGNEQFF. This sequence joins TRBV9 and TRBJ2-1; 10 nucleotides match TRBD2. Germline V gene data show CDR1 as SGDLS and CDR2 as YYNGEE. The V gene end was trimmed by 5 bases and the J gene end by 7 bases; junction bases not matched to a gene: 12. The CDR3 is made up of 16 amino acids.

This clonotype has just a few counts. The chain carries TRBV6-2 or TRBV6-3 and TRBJ2-7; D remains ambiguous. This CDR3 spans 11 amino acids. V shed 10 bases and J shed 3 bases, with 10 bases lying between them. The V gene's germline CDR1 is MNHEY and CDR2 SVGEGT. The CDR3, as DNA: TGTGCCACCACCGGCAACTACGAGCAGTACTTC. Its translation is CATTGNYEQYF.

This clonotype showed up just a few times. The V call is TRBV12-3 or TRBV12-4, the J call TRBJ2-1; D gene unclear. This CDR3 comprises 14 residues. Trimming removed 6 bases from V and 4 bases from J, with 13 bases in between. CDR3 nucleotides: TGTGCCAGCAGCGTCATTGGCGAGTACAATGAGCAGTTCTTC. Translated, it gives CASSVIGEYNEQFF.

The chain has TRBV4-3 and TRBJ1-2; D not certain. The CDR3 extends over 16 amino acids. The germline gives CDR1 LGHNA, CDR2 YSLEER. Trimming cost V 0 bases and J 2 bases, with 13 bases left between them. For the CDR3, the DNA is TGCGCCAGCAGCCAAGATCCCGGTCGAGGAAACTATGGCTACACCTTC. Amino acids: CASSQDPGRGNYGYTF.

V and J are TRBV7-9 and TRBJ2-7; a possible D gene is TRBD2 (5 bases). V lost 1 base and J 7 bases, leaving 8 bases between the germline ends. The CDR3 loop spans 12 amino acids. The germline CDR1 and CDR2 sequences are SEHNR and FQNEAQ (reference sequence). CDR3 coding DNA: TGTGCCAGCAGCTTAGGAGCGGATGAGCAGTACTTC. Encoded protein: CASSLGADEQYF.

At least ten counts were recorded for this clonotype. The chain joins TRBV7-2 to TRBJ2-7; weak D call: TRBD2 (5 bases). V was cut by 5 bases and J by 3 bases, with 11 bases left in between. CDR3 size: 13 residues. Germline CDR1 SGHTA, CDR2 FQGNSA. In DNA, the CDR3 is TGTGCCAGCAGCCGTCGGGAAGACTACGAGCAGTACTTC. Translating gives CASSRREDYEQYF. Full variable domain (rest looked up from reference TRBV7-2 and TRBJ2-7): GAGVSQSPSNKVTEKGKDVELRCDPISGHTALYWYRQSLGQGLEFLIYFQGNSAPDKSGLPSDRFSAERTGGSVSTLTIQRTQQEDSAVYLCASSRREDYEQYFGPGTRLTVT.

This clonotype was recorded a few times. The V gene is TRBV20-1, the J gene TRBJ2-3; 12 bases line up with TRBD2. Germline-derived CDR1 and CDR2 are DFQATT and SNEGSKA (reference sequence). The CDR3 is 19 amino acids. Trimming took 7 bases from V and 5 from J; bases not matched to a gene: 22. CDR3 in amino acids: CSGLPVSSGRAERGDTQYF. The CDR3 DNA follows: TGCAGTGGCCTTCCCGTGTCTAGCGGGAGGGCCGAGCGAGGAGATACGCAGTATTTT.

The rearrangement uses TRBV6-5 and TRBJ1-2, with 7 bases lining up with TRBD1. Germline V CDR1 and CDR2: MNHEY, SVGAGI. The length of the CDR3 is 15 residues. V was pared by 0 bases and J by 5 bases, with 6 bases of the junction left unmatched. The CDR3 DNA reads TGTGCCAGCAGTTACTCTACAGGGGTATGGTATGGCTACACCTTC. Amino acid sequence: CASSYSTGVWYGYTF.

The chain recombines TRBV15 with TRBJ2-7, with 9 bases identical to TRBD2. The CDR3 has 15 amino acids. Germline trimming cut 4 bases from V and 5 bases from J; bases unmatched to any gene: 9. Per germline, CDR1 LNHNV and CDR2 YYDKDF (reference sequence). The CDR3 loop reads CATSNHSGSLNEQYF. The CDR3 bases are TGTGCCACCAGCAACCATAGCGGGAGCCTGAACGAGCAGTACTTC.

The chain recombines TRBV7-7 with TRBJ2-2, with D perhaps TRBD2 (6 bases). The CDR3 length is 17 residues. Per germline, CDR1 SSHAT and CDR2 FNYEAQ (reference sequence). Trimming cost V 4 bases and J 5 bases, with 20 bases left between them. The CDR3 DNA sequence: TGTGCCAGCAGCTCAGTTATCGGGACTCTGGCGACCGGGGAGCTGTTTTTT. It translates to CASSSVIGTLATGELFF.

This clonotype was observed a few times. The gene calls are TRBV15 and TRBJ1-2, with 7 bases lining up with TRBD1. The J segment lost 3 bases and the V segment lost 0 bases, leaving 4 bases of the junction unmatched. Germline V gene data show CDR1 as LNHNV and CDR2 as YYDKDF (reference sequence). The CDR3 has 15 amino acids. CDR3 DNA: TGTGCCACCAGCAGAGACGACAGGGAGTACTATGGCTACACCTTC. Translated, it gives CATSRDDREYYGYTF.